This T cell receptor beta chain was captured by sequencing in a study of blood T cell repertoires in COVID-19. Across the study: Both acute and convalescent COVID-19 samples were obtained from the United States, Italy and Spain. T cells, B-cell-depleted T cells, or PBMCs supplied cDNA or gDNA.

Original data processing: Counts of nucleated cells, estimated from reference gene primer amplification, were obtained. Clones were read by immunoSEQ multiplex PCR, and TCRdb kept only the in-frame ones, dropping some. Clone size and the V and J calls come from that table; the DNA yielded D and trimming. The sample includes tens of thousands of clones, roughly three quarters of them seen just once. The Seattle patients joined while their infection was active and were tracked longitudinally afterward. This clone has just one count. The CDR3 has 12 residues. CDR1 and CDR2 (germline): MNHEY, SVGAGI. Trimming took 2 bases from V and 5 from J, leaving 6 bases between them.

This chain joins TRBV6-5 and TRBJ1-1; a weak D match, TRBD1 (5 bases). The source of this sequence is a man in his 70s with COVID-19, enrolled during active disease. Sequenced: peripheral blood. For the CDR3, the DNA is TGTGCCAGCAGTTACGGGGGGACTGAAGCTTTCTTT. Protein: CASSYGGTEAFF.